Reported below is one TCR beta chain. Its antigen specificity is not known. Within one base of it there is no much larger clone, and no base qualities were kept. V is pared back by 6 bases and J by 5 bases, with 8 bases lying between the germline termini. The germline V gene encodes CDR1 LNHDA and CDR2 SQIVND (reference sequence). CDR3 length: 12 amino acids, cysteine to phenylalanine. The sequence is cut down to CDR3 DNA, 36 bases in frame from base 1. These data are taken from a study of T cell changes during pregnancy in multiple sclerosis (dated by TCRdb to between 2018 and 2020). Regarding the study in general: The study looked at changes in the T cell repertoire across pregnancy in women with multiple sclerosis.

The library was prepared using the immunoSEQ multiplex PCR assay. The table was pulled from immuneACCESS by TCRdb, which kept in-frame rearrangements only. Such tables lose some clones; where checked, under half of the loss comes from unresolved V genes, and the rest has no known cause. The sample table contains roughly 80,000 clones; only one count was recorded for around 92% of them. The ten biggest clones cover more than 1.4% of the sample. Sequencing was performed on peripheral blood, taken before pregnancy. The rearrangement joined TRBV19 to TRBJ2-1, with the D gene call left open. The receptor was derived from a female donor with multiple sclerosis, enrolled in a pregnancy study. The CDR3: CASSPFNNEQFF. The DNA sequence reads TGTGCCAGTAGCCCTTTTAACAATGAGCAGTTCTTC.